This TCR beta chain was identified during a study of early T cells in non-severe SARS-CoV-2 infection. CDR3 length equals 14 residues. The germline V gene encodes CDR1 SEHNR and CDR2 FQNEAQ (reference sequence). With 4 bases removed from V and 8 bases from J, the gap between germline ends came to 14 bases. The sample holds many counts of this clonotype. MiXCR, applied by TCRdb to the 5' RACE reads, yields one record per CDR3 protein. The table shows 100,000 to 130,000 distinct CDR3 sequences, with around 10% occurring only once. This sequence originates from an adult who was a healthcare worker with PCR-confirmed SARS-CoV-2 infection or an uninfected control (not recorded which). V usage is TRBV7-9 and J usage is TRBJ2-2; D tentatively reads TRBD1 or TRBD2 (5 bases each). The specimen sequenced was whole blood. The CDR3 loop reads CASSSGQGAGELFF. The CDR3 DNA is TGTGCCAGCAGCTCAGGGCAGGGAGCGGGGGAGCTGTTTTTT.